The rows below give T cell receptor beta chains drawn from one sample of a study of tumor-infiltrating lymphocytes in primary liver carcinoma. In TCRdb, the multiplex PCR reads were re-called with MiXCR into one record per CDR3 protein. The sample shows 40,000 to 50,000 distinct CDR3 sequences, about 73% of them seen only once. Sequencing input: liver tumor tissue from sampling region 3. The receptors derive from a man aged 35 to 55 with primary liver carcinoma and hepatitis B virus infection. CDR3s include the opening cysteine and the closing phenylalanine or tryptophan. D genes are given only for firm matches. Clone size is not always given. Where it is, it says once, few, many or a class for expanded clones.

>TRBJ1-1|-|many|TRBV6-2/TRBV6-3
CASTLTRENTEAFF
>TRBJ2-1|-|-|TRBV29-1
CSVVQHEHFF
>TRBJ2-1|-|-|TRBV6-5
CASSQVVGFNEQFF
>TRBJ2-7|TRBD2|-|TRBV5-1
CTSSLDPGLAGEQYF
>TRBJ2-2|-|once|TRBV6-5
CTSSHSNSRAGELFF
>TRBJ2-7|TRBD2|many|TRBV5-1
CASSLDPGLAGEQYF
>TRBJ2-3|-|many|TRBV29-1
CSVEGAGDTQYF
>TRBJ2-7|-|-|TRBV5-1
CASSGSWGVNYQQYF
>TRBJ2-1|TRBD2|many|TRBV2
CASPSGNEQFF
>TRBJ2-7|TRBD2|once|TRBV12-3/TRBV12-4
CASGLREAYEQYF
>TRBJ1-2|-|-|TRBV6-5
CTSRLATNYGYTF
>TRBJ2-1|-|-|TRBV6-2/TRBV6-3
CASCDPTSGRTYNEQFF
>TRBJ2-5|-|-|TRBV5-1
CASSPAPLGGETMYF
>TRBJ1-6|-|-|TRBV6-5
CASSYGGANSPFHF
>TRBJ2-2|-|-|TRBV6-4
CASSEEGGDDTGELFF
>TRBJ2-1|-|-|TRBV11-1
CASSSPATAVNDLFF
>TRBJ2-2|-|-|TRBV6-2/TRBV6-3
CASSYSILVAQESTGELFF
>TRBJ2-4|TRBD2|few|TRBV19
CASTSREGGTDIQYF
>TRBJ2-6|-|-|TRBV6-2/TRBV6-3
CANSYYTGGANVLTF
>TRBJ2-5|-|once|TRBV4-1
CASSPRGGETQYF
>TRBJ2-1|-|once|TRBV12-3/TRBV12-4
CTSSPRLDVDEQFF
>TRBJ2-1|-|-|TRBV24-1
CATSGAAEGSGPYNEQFF
>TRBJ2-1|-|-|TRBV5-6
CASSLAGTAGQFVNEQFF
>TRBJ2-3|TRBD2|large|TRBV11-1
CASSKGLAVSTDTQYF
>TRBJ2-1|TRBD2|-|TRBV6-5
CGSRYGLARHNEQFF
>TRBJ1-6|-|medium-sized|TRBV6-5
CASRAWYNSPLHF
>TRBJ2-5|TRBD1|-|TRBV29-1
CSARGQTIGWTQYF
>TRBJ2-3|-|-|TRBV20-1
CSARLAGDTQYF
>TRBJ2-1|-|-|TRBV11-2
CVSSFDIELTMGEQFF
>TRBJ2-3|-|few|TRBV24-1
CATSDFPRGPNTQYF
>TRBJ2-7|TRBD1|few|TRBV28
CASRAGTAIYEQYF
>TRBJ1-4|-|-|TRBV4-1
CASSHVPGETNEKLFF
>TRBJ2-1|TRBD2|-|TRBV5-6
CASSSRLDPSGRVNEQFF
>-|TRBD2|once|TRBV11-2
CANSSRPSGRIHEQYF
>TRBJ1-1|-|-|TRBV7-9
CASSPQGLMNADAFF
>TRBJ2-2|-|-|TRBV10-3
CAICIHRGPGELFF
>TRBJ1-1|-|-|TRBV30
CAWREGSDTEAIF
>TRBJ2-5|-|-|TRBV6-1
CDSSEVNTGRETQYF
>TRBJ2-7|-|once|TRBV6-1
CVSSKALGEQYF
>TRBJ2-7|-|many|TRBV6-2/TRBV6-3
CASSYGSGLSSYEQYF
>TRBJ1-5|-|-|TRBV4-1
CANSQGGGVNQPQHF
>TRBJ2-5|-|-|TRBV25-1
CPISDYGLGTQYF
>TRBJ2-5|TRBD2|-|TRBV28
CASSSISSGCSQETQYF
>TRBJ2-2|-|many|TRBV28
CASSLPRGMSMGGELFF
>TRBJ1-5|-|many|TRBV4-2
CASSQDYYELGPQHF
>TRBJ2-1|-|-|TRBV5-6
CTSSLVLTDEQFF
>TRBJ2-1|-|-|TRBV11-2
CASSAGTGSYNEQFF
>-|-|-|TRBV28
CASSYRKWALNQPQYF
>TRBJ2-5|-|-|TRBV11-2
CAISLVPARGQETQYF
>TRBJ2-7|TRBD1|-|TRBV29-1
CSAGAGTGDNELYF
>TRBJ2-1|TRBD2|-|TRBV6-6
CASSSVTSGHNEQFF
>TRBJ2-1|TRBD2|-|TRBV4-2
CARSLFLAGDGSYNEQFF
>TRBJ2-3|-|-|TRBV11-3
CACSWGEADTQYF
>TRBJ1-1|-|-|TRBV11-2
CASGSPGWGAFF